Sequencing of this TCR beta chain was carried out in a study of shared clonotypes between healthy human individuals. The CDR3 is 15 residues long. The germline gives CDR1 LNHDA, CDR2 SQIVND (reference sequence). The germline V and J ends were trimmed by 3 bases and 1 base, with 11 bases remaining between them. Worth noting for this clone: Within the sample, other DNA sequences also encode this same CDR3.

TCRdb's copy holds only in-frame clones and misses some; the assay was immunoSEQ multiplex PCR. Of about 2.1 million clones in the sample, 93% were seen once. Naive CD8 populations comprised CD45RO-negative cells positively selected for CCR7, excluding terminally differentiated effector memory CD45RA+ cells. V gene TRBV19 combines with J gene TRBJ2-3, with a possible D match to TRBD2 (7 bases). Sequencing was carried out using naive CD8+ T cells from PBMCs. The receptor's source is a man between 18 and 35 years old in good health. Some clones in this sample may be carry-over from other donors' samples. The CDR3 nucleotides are TGTGCCAGTAGTATTGGGGGGGCAGGCACAGATACGCAGTATTTT. Protein product: CASSIGGAGTDTQYF.